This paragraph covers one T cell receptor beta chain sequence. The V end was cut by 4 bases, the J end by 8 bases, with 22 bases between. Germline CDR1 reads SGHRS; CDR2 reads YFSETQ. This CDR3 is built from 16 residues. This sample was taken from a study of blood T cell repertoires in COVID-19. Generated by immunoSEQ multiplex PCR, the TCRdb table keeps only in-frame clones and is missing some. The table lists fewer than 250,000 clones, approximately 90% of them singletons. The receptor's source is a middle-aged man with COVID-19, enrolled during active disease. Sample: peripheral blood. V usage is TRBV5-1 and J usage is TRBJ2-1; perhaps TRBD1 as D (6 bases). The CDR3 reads CASSPAVGTTPHEQFF. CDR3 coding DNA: TGCGCCAGCAGCCCCGCAGTCGGGACAACCCCCCATGAGCAGTTCTTC.